Below are 10 T cell receptor beta chains sequenced from a single sample in a study of blood T cell repertoires in COVID-19. Here immunoSEQ multiplex PCR was the method, and the copy in TCRdb shows in-frame clones only, minus some. The repertoire consists of some 400,000 clones, with around 91% occurring once and the leading ten covering 6.5% to 7%. The sequenced material came from peripheral blood. Receptor source: a man younger than 35 with active or convalescent COVID-19.

The chain links TRBV28 to TRBJ1-5, with TRBD1 matching over 8 bases. The CDR3 has 16 residues. The germline V gene has CDR1 MDHEN and CDR2 SYDVKM. The J segment lost 6 bases and the V segment lost 3 bases, leaving 10 bases of the junction unmatched. The CDR3 reads CASSFRRAGGVQPQHF. In DNA, the CDR3 is TGTGCCAGCAGTTTCCGGCGGGCAGGGGGCGTTCAGCCCCAGCATTTT.

The chain links TRBV9 to TRBJ2-5, with TRBD2 matching 10 bases. The CDR3 has 16 residues. CDR1 and CDR2 (germline): SGDLS, YYNGEE. V was clipped by 3 bases and J by 4 bases; unmatched bases: 9. CDR3 bases: TGTGCCAGCAGCGCCCTAGCGGGAGAAAACGCAGAGACCCAGTACTTC. It yields the protein CASSALAGENAETQYF.

The chain couples TRBV13 to TRBJ1-2; weak D call: TRBD1 (5 bases). Between the trimmed V and J ends, which lost 5 bases and 5 bases, there was a span of 12 bases. The germline V gene encodes CDR1 PRHDT and CDR2 FYEKMQ (reference sequence). The length of the CDR3 is 13 residues. Here the CDR3 reads CASSHDREYGYTF. CDR3 nucleotide sequence: TGTGCCAGCAGCCACGACAGAGAGTATGGCTACACCTTC. The variable domain in full, completed from reference TRBV13 and TRBJ1-2, reads AAGVIQSPRHLIKEKRETATLKCYPIPRHDTVYWYQQGPGQDPQFLISFYEKMQSDKGSIPDRFSAQQFSDYHSELNMSSLELGDSALYFCASSHDREYGYTFGSGTRLTVV.

V and J are TRBV12-5 and TRBJ2-1; maybe TRBD2 (6 bases). The CDR3 totals 16 residues. The germline V and J ends were trimmed by 5 bases and 3 bases, with 17 bases remaining between them. Looked up from germline, CDR1 is LGHNT and CDR2 is FRNRAP. CDR3 bases: TGTGCTAGTGGTCCCTTAGCGGCCATGAGCTACAATGAGCAGTTCTTC. It translates to CASGPLAAMSYNEQFF.

V usage is TRBV19 and J usage is TRBJ2-1, with TRBD2 matching over 9 bases. The CDR3 totals 16 residues. Unmatched junction bases numbered 11, after V lost 5 bases and J lost 6 bases. CDR1 is LNHDA, CDR2 SQIVND, per germline (reference sequence). CDR3 sequence reads: CASSPRISGSGNEQFF. For the CDR3, the DNA is TGTGCCAGTAGTCCACGGATTAGCGGGAGCGGCAATGAGCAGTTCTTC.

This clone came up a few times. The V and J genes are TRBV18 and TRBJ1-1; no definite D call. V was clipped by 3 bases and J by 1 base, with 6 bases between them. The germline V gene has CDR1 KGHSH and CDR2 LQKENI. CDR3 length: 13 residues. The CDR3 is CASSPLENTEAFF. In DNA, the CDR3 is TGTGCCAGCTCACCCTTAGAGAACACTGAAGCTTTCTTT.

The genes are TRBV4-3 and TRBJ2-1, with 13 bases identical to TRBD2. Germline CDR1 LGHNA, CDR2 YSLEER. The junction had 2 bases not matched to a gene; V was cut back by 2 bases and J by 4 bases. The CDR3 contains 16 residues. CDR3 sequence (DNA): TGCGCCAGCAGCCAAATACTAGCGGGAGGGTACAATGAGCAGTTCTTC. It codes for CASSQILAGGYNEQFF.

The CDR3 DNA follows: TGTGCCAGCAGTTCAGGGGGATTTGTTTCACCCCTCCACTTT. This translates into CASSSGGFVSPLHF. The V gene is TRBV6-5, the J gene TRBJ1-6, with 7 positions matching TRBD1. This CDR3 has 14 residues. The trim removed 4 bases at V and 9 bases at J, leaving 6 bases unmatched. CDR1 is MNHEY, CDR2 SVGAGI, per germline.

V usage is TRBV7-6 and J usage is TRBJ2-1; 9 bases map to TRBD1. CDR1 and CDR2 from the germline V gene are SGHVS and FNYEAQ. V shed 5 bases, J shed 9 bases, and the junction held 11 bases outside the gene matches. There are 15 residues in the CDR3. CDR3 loop: CASSRGDRGSAEQFF. The CDR3 DNA follows: TGTGCCAGCAGCCGTGGCGACAGGGGGTCGGCTGAGCAGTTCTTC.

The V gene is TRBV18, the J gene TRBJ1-2; 8 bases are a match to TRBD1. Per the germline V gene, CDR1 is KGHSH and CDR2 is LQKENI. The CDR3 covers 15 residues. V gave up 2 bases and J gave up 5 bases; unmatched junction bases: 7. The CDR3 protein is CASSPGSGQGYGYTF. Written as DNA, the CDR3 is TGTGCCAGCTCACCAGGTTCCGGACAGGGTTATGGCTACACCTTC.